These 17 T cell receptor beta chains were all obtained from the same sample, sequenced in a study of beta chain features in type 1 diabetes. TCRB transcripts that were expressed got sequenced, as all of the isolated RNA had been reverse transcribed. The protocol was immunoSEQ multiplex PCR, while the TCRdb copy is restricted to in-frame clones and leaves out a portion. The data contain about 290,000 clones, 7.5% to 9.5% of them singletons. The specimen was central memory CD4+ T cells from blood. The receptors were sampled from a woman in her late teens or twenties in good health.

This clone was found a few times. This chain connects TRBV2 to TRBJ1-5, with TRBD1 identical over 8 bases. The V gene's germline CDR1 is SNHLY and CDR2 FYNNEI. The CDR3 runs 16 residues. V gave up 3 bases and J gave up 2 bases; unmatched junction bases: 6. CDR3 bases: TGTGCCAGCAGTGACCTACAGGGGGAGGGCAATCAGCCCCAGCATTTT. Protein: CASSDLQGEGNQPQHF.

This clone was observed a few times. Other DNA sequences from this sample encode an identical CDR3 as well. J is TRBJ2-3 and V is TRBV7-2, with D tentatively TRBD1 (5 bases). Trimming removed 0 bases at V and 2 bases at J, with 6 bases between. CDR1 is SGHTA and CDR2 is FQGNSA in the germline V gene. The CDR3 totals 14 residues. CDR3 amino acids: CASSLARATDTQYF. CDR3 bases: TGTGCCAGCAGCTTAGCCAGGGCCACAGATACGCAGTATTTT.

This clone was seen a handful of times. In DNA, the CDR3 is TGCGCCAGCAGCCAAGATCTAAGGACAGGGGGTTCCCGAGAGACCCAGTACTTC. Protein: CASSQDLRTGGSRETQYF. The chain employs TRBV4-1 and TRBJ2-5; 10 bases agree with TRBD1. V lost 0 bases and J lost 4; bases outside the gene matches: 11. Germline CDR1 is MGHRA and CDR2 is YSYEKL. The CDR3 length is 18 residues.

The V gene is TRBV6-6, the J gene TRBJ2-7, with a possible D match to TRBD1 (6 bases). The CDR3 runs 13 residues. Germline CDR1 is MNHNY and CDR2 is SVGAGI (reference sequence). This CDR3 is CASSTTFGDTPFV. The CDR3 region has the DNA TGTGCCAGCAGCACCACCTTCGGGGACACCCCGTTCGTC.

In its sample, this clone was seen a few times. The V gene is TRBV6-5, the J gene TRBJ2-2; no clear D. The CDR3 extends over 13 amino acids. V gave up 7 bases and J gave up 7 bases, with 13 bases separating them. Germline V gene sequence: CDR1 MNHEY, CDR2 SVGAGI. The CDR3 sequence is CASKSPFSGELFF. DNA for the CDR3: TGTGCCAGCAAGTCCCCCTTCAGCGGGGAGCTGTTTTTT.

There are a few counts of this clone. The chain has TRBV2 and TRBJ2-2; 7 bases are a match to TRBD1. Looked up from germline, CDR1 is SNHLY and CDR2 is FYNNEI. J lost 5 bases, V lost 7 bases, and 4 bases had no gene match. There are 13 residues in the CDR3. CDR3 loop: CASKTGRTGELFF. CDR3 in DNA: TGTGCCAGCAAGACAGGGCGTACCGGGGAGCTGTTTTTT.

The CDR3 DNA is TGTGCCTGGGGACAAATGGGAAGCAATCAGCCCCAGCATTTT. Residues: CAWGQMGSNQPQHF. The chain carries TRBV30 and TRBJ1-5; maybe TRBD1 (5 bases). Trimming stripped 5 bases from V and 1 base from J, with 12 bases between. There are 14 residues in the CDR3. The V gene's germline CDR1 is GTSNPN and CDR2 SVGIG (reference sequence).

This clone occurred many times. The genes are TRBV6-6 and TRBJ2-3; the D is unclear. Per germline, CDR1 MNHNY and CDR2 SVGAGI (reference sequence). The V end was cut by 2 bases, the J end by 4 bases, with 7 bases between. The CDR3 loop spans 13 amino acids. CDR3 coding DNA: TGTGCCAGCAGTTACATCGGCGCAGATACGCAGTATTTT. Encoded protein: CASSYIGADTQYF.

This chain uses TRBV11-2 with TRBJ2-7; D gene uncertain. CDR3 size: 12 residues. V was shortened by 5 bases and J by 4 bases, with 9 bases between the two germline ends. In germline, CDR1 is SGHAT, CDR2 FQNNGV. CDR3 amino acids: CASSHEQYEQYF. The CDR3 nucleotides read TGTGCCAGCAGCCATGAACAATACGAGCAGTACTTC.

Judged by abundance, this clone is medium-sized. The chain combines TRBV13 with TRBJ2-4; 7 bases align to TRBD1. This CDR3 contains 14 residues. Per the germline V gene, CDR1 is PRHDT and CDR2 is FYEKMQ (reference sequence). After removal of 8 bases from V and 0 bases from J, the junction contained 4 bases not matched to a gene. The CDR3, as DNA: TGTGCCAGCGGAAGGGGGCTAGCCAAAAACATTCAGTACTTC. As protein: CASGRGLAKNIQYF.

This clone was recorded only once. V gene TRBV7-6 combines with J gene TRBJ2-1; tentatively, D is TRBD2 (5 bases). Trimming left V 3 bases short and J 4 bases short, with 7 bases between. Germline-derived CDR1 and CDR2 are SGHVS and FNYEAQ. This CDR3 contains 13 residues. CDR3 coding DNA: TGTGCCAGCAGCTTCCGAGGGTACAATGAGCAGTTCTTC. Protein sequence: CASSFRGYNEQFF.

This clone was counted a few times. The J gene is TRBJ1-2, the V gene TRBV15, with 7 nucleotides matching TRBD1. Germline trimming cut 5 bases from V and 7 bases from J; bases unmatched to any gene: 10. Per germline, CDR1 LNHNV and CDR2 YYDKDF (reference sequence). The CDR3 spans 14 residues. CDR3 nucleotide sequence: TGTGCCACCAGCCCCCGACAGGGATATAGTGGCTACACCTTC. Translation gives CATSPRQGYSGYTF. Supplemented by reference TRBV15 and TRBJ1-2, the full variable domain reads DAMVIQNPRYQVTQFGKPVTLSCSQTLNHNVMYWYQQKSSQAPKLLFHYYDKDFNNEADTPDNFQSRRPNTSFCFLDIRSPGLGDTAMYLCATSPRQGYSGYTFGSGTRLTVV.

In its sample, this clone was seen a few times. This sequence joins TRBV19 and TRBJ2-7; D might be TRBD1 or TRBD2, each matching 6 bases. The CDR3 totals 15 residues. The V gene lost 11 bases and the J gene lost 0 bases, with 20 bases spanning the gap. Germline V lookup: CDR1 LNHDA, CDR2 SQIVND (reference sequence). The CDR3 loop reads CAPKGPGASSYEQYV. The CDR3 DNA is TGTGCCCCCAAGGGTCCGGGGGCAAGCTCCTACGAGCAGTACGTC.

This chain joins TRBV7-9 and TRBJ1-4, with unresolved D. Between the trimmed V and J ends, which lost 5 bases and 2 bases, there was a span of 15 bases. This CDR3 has 16 amino acids. The germline CDR1 and CDR2 sequences are SEHNR and FQNEAQ (reference sequence). CDR3 coding DNA: TGTGCCAGCAGCCGCAACCTAGACAACACTAATGAAAAACTGTTTTTT. Translated, it gives CASSRNLDNTNEKLFF. Full variable domain (outside the CDR3, taken from reference TRBV7-9 and TRBJ1-4): DTGVSQNPRHKITKRGQNVTFRCDPISEHNRLYWYRQTLGQGPEFLTYFQNEAQLEKSRLLSDRFSAERPKGSFSTLEIQRTEQGDSAMYLCASSRNLDNTNEKLFFGSGTQLSVL.

This clone has more than one count but fewer than ten. The chain is built from TRBV7-3 and TRBJ1-1; D unclear. CDR1 and CDR2 from the germline V gene are SGHTA and FQGTGA. V dropped 4 bases and J dropped 1 base, with 10 bases sitting between them. CDR3 length: 14 residues. The DNA for the CDR3 is TGTGCCAGCAGCTCTGGACTGAGGAACACTGAAGCTTTCTTT. Amino acid sequence: CASSSGLRNTEAFF.

This sequence joins TRBV10-3 and TRBJ2-2; 7 nucleotides agree with TRBD2. The junction had 5 bases not matched to a gene; V was cut back by 0 bases and J by 4 bases. Germline V gives CDR1 ENHRY, CDR2 SYGVKD. This CDR3 is 16 amino acids long. CDR3 in amino acids: CAISESTSGGTGELFF. In nucleotides, the CDR3 is TGTGCCATCAGTGAGTCCACATCGGGGGGCACCGGGGAGCTGTTTTTT.

This clone was seen a handful of times. In nucleotides, the CDR3 is TGTGCCAGCAGCTCAACCCAGGGGAGGGGTAGGGGCTACACCTTC. This gives the protein CASSSTQGRGRGYTF. The genes are TRBV7-2 and TRBJ1-2; D perhaps matches TRBD1 (6 bases). Trimming shortened V by 4 bases and J by 8 bases, and 20 bases separated the two germline ends. The CDR3 sequence is 15 residues long. Germline assignment: CDR1 SGHTA and CDR2 FQGNSA. The full variable domain, completed using reference TRBV7-2 and TRBJ1-2, is GAGVSQSPSNKVTEKGKDVELRCDPISGHTALYWYRQSLGQGLEFLIYFQGNSAPDKSGLPSDRFSAERTGGSVSTLTIQRTQQEDSAVYLCASSSTQGRGRGYTFGSGTRLTVV.